The present T cell receptor beta chain was sequenced within a study of T cells after yellow fever vaccination. TCRdb reanalysed the 5' RACE reads using MiXCR and keeps one entry per CDR3 protein. The sample shows about 320,000 distinct CDR3 sequences, over 3.5% of them seen only once. CDR3 length: 12 amino acids. The germline V gene encodes CDR1 SQVTM and CDR2 ANQGSEA. V lost 2 bases and J 2 bases, leaving 6 bases between the germline ends. J is TRBJ1-2 and V is TRBV29-1, with D hard to call. The specimen comprised PBMCs, sampled 15 days after the yellow fever booster vaccination. This receptor was identified in a man aged 18 to 29 who received the YFV17D yellow fever vaccine. As DNA, the CDR3 is TGCAGCGTTGAAAGGGCCAACTATGGCTACACCTTC. This translates into CSVERANYGYTF.